This T cell receptor (beta chain) was obtained from a study of CD8+ T cells in alopecia areata. Trimming took off 6 bases at V and 12 bases at J, with 18 bases between the two ends. The germline gives CDR1 MNHEY, CDR2 SMNVEV (reference sequence). The CDR3 length is 12 residues. RNA was extracted and reverse transcribed into cDNA as the sequencing template. Libraries were prepared by immunoSEQ multiplex PCR; TCRdb keeps only in-frame clonotypes and omits some of them. Among 110,000 to 150,000 clones listed, about two thirds were seen once. The sequencing sample was made of CD8+ T cells sorted from blood. The receptor was isolated from a human donor in good health. This chain uses TRBV27 with TRBJ2-7; weak D call: TRBD1 (5 bases). CDR3 sequence reads: CASRLPGRTLYF. In nucleotides, the CDR3 is TGTGCCAGCAGGTTGCCGGGCCGGACATTGTACTTC.